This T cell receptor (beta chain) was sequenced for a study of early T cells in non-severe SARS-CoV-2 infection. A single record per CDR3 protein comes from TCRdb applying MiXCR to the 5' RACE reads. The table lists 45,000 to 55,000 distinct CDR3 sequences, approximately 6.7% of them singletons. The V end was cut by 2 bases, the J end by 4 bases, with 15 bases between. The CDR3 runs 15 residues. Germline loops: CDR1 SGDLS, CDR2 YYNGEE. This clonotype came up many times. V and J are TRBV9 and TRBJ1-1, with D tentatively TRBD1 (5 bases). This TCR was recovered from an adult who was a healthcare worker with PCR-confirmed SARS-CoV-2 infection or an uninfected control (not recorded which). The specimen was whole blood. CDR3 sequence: CASSVDSIESTEAFF. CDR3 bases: TGTGCCAGCAGCGTCGACAGTATTGAAAGCACTGAAGCTTTCTTT.